The clone carrying this T cell receptor (beta chain) was found many times. The germline CDR1 and CDR2 sequences are KGHDR and SFDVKD. CDR3 length equals 14 residues. The V end was cut by 6 bases, the J end by 7 bases, with 15 bases between. TCRdb ran MiXCR on the PCR reads and lists one entry per CDR3 protein. The sample carries a few thousand distinct CDR3 sequences, 6% to 7.5% recorded once. The source of the sample is a study of CXCR3 chemokines and chemotherapy response in bladder cancer. The chain links TRBV24-1 to TRBJ2-1, with unresolved D. This clonotype was sampled from a human donor with bladder cancer that responded to neoadjuvant chemotherapy. The material was obtained from a patient whose treatment included neoadjuvant chemotherapy. CDR3 DNA: TGTGCCACCAGTAAGGTTGGTACGCGGAATGAGCAGTTCTTC. Protein product: CATSKVGTRNEQFF.